The 5 T cell receptor beta chains below all came from one sample that was sequenced in a study of CD8 T cells in Susac syndrome. RNA in amounts of roughly 0.5 to 1 ug was reverse transcribed with random hexamers. TCRdb called the immunoSEQ multiplex PCR reads again in MiXCR, with one record for every CDR3 protein. Of approximately 200,000 distinct CDR3 sequences detected, 90% to 95% appear once; the ten largest clones hold around 0.14%. The source material was CD8+ T cells from PBMCs. The origin of the receptors is a human donor with multiple sclerosis.

The chain employs TRBV5-4 and TRBJ2-5, with D possibly matching TRBD2 (5 bases). The V end was cut by 5 bases, the J end by 4 bases, with 15 bases between. The CDR3 contains 14 residues. Looked up from germline, CDR1 is SGHNT and CDR2 is YYREEE (reference sequence). The CDR3 DNA sequence: TGTGCCAGCAGTTTTGAGGGCCCAAGAGAGACCCAGTACTTC. Its translation: CASSFEGPRETQYF.

The chain couples TRBV7-9 to TRBJ2-6; no clear D gene. The CDR3 length is 15 residues. Germline values: CDR1 SEHNR, CDR2 FQNEAQ (reference sequence). Trimming removed 0 bases from V and 2 bases from J, with 5 bases in between. As DNA, the CDR3 is TGTGCCAGCAGCTTAGCGGGGACTGGGGCCAACGTCCTGACTTTC. Protein sequence: CASSLAGTGANVLTF.

The CDR3 nucleotides are TGTGCCAGCAGCCAAGATGTAATGGGGGTAGCCAAAAACATTCAGTACTTC. Translating gives CASSQDVMGVAKNIQYF. This chain links TRBV3-1 with TRBJ2-4, with D perhaps given as TRBD1 or TRBD2 (5 bases each). V lost 0 bases, J lost 0 bases, and 12 bases lay in between. Per germline, CDR1 LGHDT and CDR2 YNNKEL (reference sequence). CDR3 length: 17 residues.

The chain has TRBV11-3 and TRBJ1-1; D is unresolved. Germline V CDR1 and CDR2: SGHNT, YENEEA. The CDR3 covers 12 residues. V was clipped by 4 bases and J by 8 bases, with 11 bases between them. CDR3 DNA: TGTGCCAGCAGCTCCACCGGCAGGGAAGCTTTCTTT. Translation: CASSSTGREAFF.

The chain joins TRBV7-3 to TRBJ2-3; the D gene could be TRBD1 or TRBD2 (6 bases each). Trimming removed 5 bases at V and 4 bases at J, with 22 bases between. The CDR3 runs to 17 residues. Germline V gene sequence: CDR1 SGHTA, CDR2 FQGTGA. CDR3 sequence: CASSQATSPGAADTQYF. In DNA, the CDR3 is TGTGCCAGCAGCCAAGCGACATCTCCGGGGGCGGCAGATACGCAGTATTTT.